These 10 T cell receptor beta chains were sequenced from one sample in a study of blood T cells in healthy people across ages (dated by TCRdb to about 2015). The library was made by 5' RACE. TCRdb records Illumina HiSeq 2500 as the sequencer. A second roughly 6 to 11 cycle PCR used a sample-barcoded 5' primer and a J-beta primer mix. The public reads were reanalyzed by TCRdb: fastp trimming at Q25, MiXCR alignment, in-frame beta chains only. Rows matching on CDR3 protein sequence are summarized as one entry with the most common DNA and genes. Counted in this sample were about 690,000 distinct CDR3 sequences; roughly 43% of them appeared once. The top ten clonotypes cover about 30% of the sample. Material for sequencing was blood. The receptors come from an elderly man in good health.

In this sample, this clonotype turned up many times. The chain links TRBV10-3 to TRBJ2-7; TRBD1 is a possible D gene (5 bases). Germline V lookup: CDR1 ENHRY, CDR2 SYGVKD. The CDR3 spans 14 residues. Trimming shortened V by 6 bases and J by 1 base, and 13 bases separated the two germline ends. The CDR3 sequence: CAIRESGSSYEQYF. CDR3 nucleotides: TGTGCCATCAGAGAATCAGGGTCATCCTACGAGCAGTACTTC.

Here the CDR3 DNA reads TGTGCCAGCAGCTTTCGGCCGGGACTAGCCCTTTCAGATACGCAGTATTTT. Translated, it gives CASSFRPGLALSDTQYF. The chain is built from TRBV7-2 and TRBJ2-3; 9 bases are shared with TRBD2. Germline V gives CDR1 SGHTA, CDR2 FQGNSA. V lost 3 bases and J lost 4; bases outside the gene matches: 11. This CDR3 has 17 residues.

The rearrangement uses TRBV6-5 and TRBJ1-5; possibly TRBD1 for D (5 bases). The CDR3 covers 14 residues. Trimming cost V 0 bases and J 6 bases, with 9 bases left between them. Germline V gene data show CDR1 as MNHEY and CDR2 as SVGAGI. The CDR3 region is CASSYSGGTQPQHF. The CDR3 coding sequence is TGTGCCAGCAGTTACTCGGGGGGTACTCAGCCCCAGCATTTT.

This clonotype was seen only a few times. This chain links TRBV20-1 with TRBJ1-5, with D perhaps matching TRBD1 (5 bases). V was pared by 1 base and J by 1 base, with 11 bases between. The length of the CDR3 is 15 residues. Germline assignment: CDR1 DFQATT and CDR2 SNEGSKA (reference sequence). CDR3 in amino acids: CSARGAGRSNQPQHF. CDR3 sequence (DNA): TGCAGTGCTAGAGGGGCAGGGAGGAGCAATCAGCCCCAGCATTTT.

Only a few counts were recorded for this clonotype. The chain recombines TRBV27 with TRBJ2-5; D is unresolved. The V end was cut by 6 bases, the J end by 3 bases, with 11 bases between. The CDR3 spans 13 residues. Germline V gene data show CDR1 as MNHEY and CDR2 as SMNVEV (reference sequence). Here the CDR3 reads CASSLNTEETQYF. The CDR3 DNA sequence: TGTGCCAGCAGCCTGAACACAGAAGAGACCCAGTACTTC.

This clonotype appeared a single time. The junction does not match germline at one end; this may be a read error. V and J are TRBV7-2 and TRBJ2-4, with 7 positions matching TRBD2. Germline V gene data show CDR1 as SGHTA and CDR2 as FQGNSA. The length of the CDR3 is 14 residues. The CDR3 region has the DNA TGTGCCGGCAGCGCGAGCGGGATGGTTGGTGAGCAGTACTTC. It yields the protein CAGSASGMVGEQYF.

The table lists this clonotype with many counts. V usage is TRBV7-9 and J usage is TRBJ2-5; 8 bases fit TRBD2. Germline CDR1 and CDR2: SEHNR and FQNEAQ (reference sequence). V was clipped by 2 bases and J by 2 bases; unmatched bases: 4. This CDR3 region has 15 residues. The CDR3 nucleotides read TGTGCCAGCAGCTTATTGCGGGAGGCACAAGAGACCCAGTACTTC. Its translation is CASSLLREAQETQYF. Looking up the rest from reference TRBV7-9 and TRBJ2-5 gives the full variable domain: DTGVSQNPRHKITKRGQNVTFRCDPISEHNRLYWYRQTLGQGPEFLTYFQNEAQLEKSRLLSDRFSAERPKGSFSTLEIQRTEQGDSAMYLCASSLLREAQETQYFGPGTRLLVL.

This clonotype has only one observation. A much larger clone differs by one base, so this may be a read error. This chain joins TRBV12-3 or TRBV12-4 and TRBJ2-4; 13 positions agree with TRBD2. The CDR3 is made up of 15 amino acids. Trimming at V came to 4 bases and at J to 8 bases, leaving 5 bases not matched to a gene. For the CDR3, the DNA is TGTGCCAGCAGTTCACGGACTAGCGGGAGTGACATTCAGTACTTC. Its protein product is CASSSRTSGSDIQYF.

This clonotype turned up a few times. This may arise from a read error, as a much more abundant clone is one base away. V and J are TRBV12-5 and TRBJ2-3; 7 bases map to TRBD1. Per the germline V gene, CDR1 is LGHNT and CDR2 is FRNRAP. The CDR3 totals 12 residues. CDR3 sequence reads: CAGGLVGQTQYF. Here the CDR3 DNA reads TGTGCTGGTGGTTTGGTGGGACAGACGCAGTATTTT.

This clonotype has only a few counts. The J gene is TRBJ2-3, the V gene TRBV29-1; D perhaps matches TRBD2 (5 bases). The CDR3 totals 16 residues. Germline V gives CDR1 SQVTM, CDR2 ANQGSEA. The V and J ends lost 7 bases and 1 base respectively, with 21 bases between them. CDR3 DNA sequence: TGCAGCGCCCCAGACGACGGGGTTGCGGGCACAGATACGCAGTATTTT. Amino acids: CSAPDDGVAGTDTQYF.